This TCR beta chain appears in the sequencing data of a study of blood T cell repertoires in COVID-19 (dated by TCRdb to about 2020). Regarding the complete study: Samples covering the acute and convalescent phases of COVID-19 were provided by collaborators in the United States, Italy and Spain. The repertoires were released in a freely available public database meant as a resource for research on the immune response to SARS-CoV-2. The samples were drawn from two sources: the first 160 participants of the ongoing ImmuneRACE study, and 1,254 subjects contributed by 6 global collaborators. The prospective study material was composed of cDNA or gDNA derived from T cells, B-cell-depleted T cells, or PBMCs. Where available, HLA class I and class II types were obtained from metadata supplied by the sample provider rather than from assay-based typing. The dataset comprised deeply sampled blood TCRbeta repertoires from subjects exposed to, actively infected with, or recovered from COVID-19. The sample metadata nearly always contained a de-identified subject ID, COVID-19 status, age in years and sex.

Remarks on this clone: The antigen it recognizes is unknown. Qualities for individual bases were not recorded, and no much larger clone is one base off.

The collaborating institutions used their own protocols to collect whole blood in K2EDTA tubes. For TCRbeta analysis, collaborator samples were shipped as frozen whole blood, as isolated PBMCs, or as DNA extracted from either sample type. TCRbeta CDR3 regions were amplified from genomic DNA by means of the immunoSEQ Assay, a bias-controlled multiplex PCR. Per the authors' processing: Within the assay, amplification of reference gene primers was used to estimate how many nucleated cells each sample contained. To quantify the absolute abundance of each unique TCRbeta CDR3 rearrangement, sequence reads were collapsed and filtered. Productive Simpson clonality was computed per sample as the square root of Simpson's diversity index over productive rearrangements. TCRdb limited this immuneACCESS table to in-frame rearrangements with V and J called. A share of clones is missing; checked studies link under half to unresolved V genes, and the rest is unexplained. That table gives V, J and clone size, and the DNA gave D and trimming. The sample table holds tens of thousands of clones, of which nearly 90% were seen once. The ten largest make up 4.3% of the sample.

The CDR3 measures 13 amino acids from cysteine to phenylalanine. Only the CDR3 part of the read is kept: 39 bases, read in frame from the first base. V lost 3 bases and J lost 7 bases, and the count of bases not matched to a germline gene is 2. The germline V gene specifies SGHAT as CDR1 and FQNNGV as CDR2. Overall study results and their limits: The amount of clinical and demographic metadata varied by source and participant and was provided uncurated.

This TCR came from a woman of 80 years or more with active or convalescent COVID-19. This chain is built from TRBV11-2 and TRBJ1-1; TRBD1 matches 10 bases in the middle. The sequenced sample was peripheral blood. The CDR3 reads as follows: CASSLGQGSEAFF. DNA sequence: TGTGCCAGCAGCTTGGGACAGGGGAGTGAAGCTTTCTTT.